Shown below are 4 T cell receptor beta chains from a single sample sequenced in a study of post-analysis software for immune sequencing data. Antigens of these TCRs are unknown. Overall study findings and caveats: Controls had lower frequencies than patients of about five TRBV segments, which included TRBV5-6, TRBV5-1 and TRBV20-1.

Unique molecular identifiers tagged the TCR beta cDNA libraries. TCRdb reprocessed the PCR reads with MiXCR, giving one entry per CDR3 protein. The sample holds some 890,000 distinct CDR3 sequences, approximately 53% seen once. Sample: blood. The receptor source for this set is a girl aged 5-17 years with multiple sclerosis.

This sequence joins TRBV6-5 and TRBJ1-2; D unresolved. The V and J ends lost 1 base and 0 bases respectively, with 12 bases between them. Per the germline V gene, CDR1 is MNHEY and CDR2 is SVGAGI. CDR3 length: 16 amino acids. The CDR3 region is CASSYWFRSSNYGYTF. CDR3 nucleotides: TGTGCCAGCAGTTACTGGTTTCGGAGTTCTAACTATGGCTACACCTTC.

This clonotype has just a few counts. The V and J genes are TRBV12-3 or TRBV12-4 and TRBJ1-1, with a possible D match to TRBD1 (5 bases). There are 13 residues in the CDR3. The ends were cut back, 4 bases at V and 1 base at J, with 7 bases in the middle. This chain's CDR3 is CASSSGPNTEAFF. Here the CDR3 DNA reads TGTGCCAGCAGTTCGGGACCGAACACTGAAGCTTTCTTT.

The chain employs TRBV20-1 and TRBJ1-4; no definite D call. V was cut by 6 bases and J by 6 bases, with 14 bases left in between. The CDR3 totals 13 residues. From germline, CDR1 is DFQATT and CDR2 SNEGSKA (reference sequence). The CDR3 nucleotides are TGCAGTGCCAGTAACAGTATGGATGAAAAACTGTTTTTT. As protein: CSASNSMDEKLFF.

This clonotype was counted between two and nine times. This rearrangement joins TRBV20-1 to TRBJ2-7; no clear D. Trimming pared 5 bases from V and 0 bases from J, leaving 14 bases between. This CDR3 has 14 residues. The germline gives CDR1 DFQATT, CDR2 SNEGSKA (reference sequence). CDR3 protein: CSAGSDRSSYEQYF. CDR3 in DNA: TGCAGTGCTGGCTCCGACCGGAGCTCCTACGAGCAGTACTTC.